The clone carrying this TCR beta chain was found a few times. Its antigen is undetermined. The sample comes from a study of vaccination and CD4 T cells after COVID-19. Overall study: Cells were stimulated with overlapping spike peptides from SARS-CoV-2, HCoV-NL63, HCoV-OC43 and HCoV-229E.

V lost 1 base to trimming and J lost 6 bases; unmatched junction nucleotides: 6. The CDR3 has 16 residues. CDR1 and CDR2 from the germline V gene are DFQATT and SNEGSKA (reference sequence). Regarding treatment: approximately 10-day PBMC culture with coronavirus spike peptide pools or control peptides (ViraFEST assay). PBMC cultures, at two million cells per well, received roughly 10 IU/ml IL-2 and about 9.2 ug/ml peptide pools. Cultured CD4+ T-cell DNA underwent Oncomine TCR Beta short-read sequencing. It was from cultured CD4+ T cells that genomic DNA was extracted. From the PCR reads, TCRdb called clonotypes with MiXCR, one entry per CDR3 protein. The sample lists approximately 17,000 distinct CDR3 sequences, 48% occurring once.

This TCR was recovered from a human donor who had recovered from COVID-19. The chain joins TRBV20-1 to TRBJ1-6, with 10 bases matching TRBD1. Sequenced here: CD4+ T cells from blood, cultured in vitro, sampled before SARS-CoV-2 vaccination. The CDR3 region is CSARGQGAQTNSPLHF. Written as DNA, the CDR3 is TGCAGTGCTAGAGGACAGGGGGCTCAAACTAATTCACCCCTCCACTTT.